A selection of T cell receptor beta chains follows, all from one sample in a study of OX40 agonist ivuxolimab in advanced cancers. Assay used: immunoSEQ multiplex PCR; TCRdb lists only in-frame clones, some missing. The sample has tens of thousands of clones; about 87% are singletons. The material was CD4+ or CD8+ T cells sorted from blood, obtained in a trial of the OX40 agonist ivuxolimab. The receptors here all came from an adult with an advanced solid tumor such as melanoma, head and neck, liver or kidney cancer. The CDR3 runs from the conserved cysteine through the conserved F or W. The order of the fields is CDR3 protein, J gene, V gene.

cdr3_aa: CASSYSGGSLEQYF
j_call: TRBJ2-7
v_call: TRBV5-1

cdr3_aa: CASSRTTGGQDGELFF
j_call: TRBJ2-2
v_call: TRBV18

cdr3_aa: CASSPPGLPNTGELFF
j_call: TRBJ2-2
v_call: TRBV18

cdr3_aa: CASSWRGGNTIYF
j_call: TRBJ1-3
v_call: TRBV6-5

cdr3_aa: CSVAPSGGALEQYF
j_call: TRBJ2-7
v_call: TRBV29-1

cdr3_aa: CASSLRFEAFF
j_call: TRBJ1-1
v_call: TRBV19

cdr3_aa: CASSIRLLRNTGELFF
j_call: TRBJ2-2
v_call: TRBV19

cdr3_aa: CASSIAVGPPAEQFF
j_call: TRBJ2-1
v_call: TRBV19

cdr3_aa: CASSRRPGLDTEAFF
j_call: TRBJ1-1
v_call: TRBV9

cdr3_aa: CASRNRARDTDTQYF
j_call: TRBJ2-3
v_call: TRBV11-3

cdr3_aa: CASSTRGDQPQHF
j_call: TRBJ1-5
v_call: TRBV9

cdr3_aa: CASSFRYGYTF
j_call: TRBJ1-2
v_call: TRBV11-2

cdr3_aa: CASSLGLAGYNEQFF
j_call: TRBJ2-1
v_call: TRBV5-1

cdr3_aa: CASSLAGLGGGIQYF
j_call: TRBJ2-4
v_call: TRBV11-2

cdr3_aa: CASALGGTNTGELFF
j_call: TRBJ2-2
v_call: TRBV12-5

cdr3_aa: CASKRQGNQPQHF
j_call: TRBJ1-5
v_call: TRBV19

cdr3_aa: CASSFWTGAHEQYF
j_call: TRBJ2-7
v_call: TRBV5-5

cdr3_aa: CASSLAPPGWEFSYEQYF
j_call: TRBJ2-7
v_call: TRBV5-1

cdr3_aa: CASAEVAGSNQPQHF
j_call: TRBJ1-5
v_call: TRBV2

cdr3_aa: CASKGGLLSSGANVLTF
j_call: TRBJ2-6
v_call: TRBV5-1

cdr3_aa: CASSVVQGGEQYF
j_call: TRBJ2-7
v_call: TRBV9

cdr3_aa: CASSLEGGLTYEQYF
j_call: TRBJ2-7
v_call: TRBV9

cdr3_aa: CASSVKGGEGAQYF
j_call: TRBJ2-5
v_call: TRBV9

cdr3_aa: CASSLGPGPSETQYF
j_call: TRBJ2-5
v_call: TRBV7-9

cdr3_aa: CASSQDPTSGPNNEQFF
j_call: TRBJ2-1
v_call: TRBV4-2

cdr3_aa: CASSPTGTALLQETQYF
j_call: TRBJ2-5
v_call: TRBV19

cdr3_aa: CASSMGHTDTQYF
j_call: TRBJ2-3
v_call: TRBV19

cdr3_aa: CASSLIEAPLGTYEQYF
j_call: NA
v_call: TRBV27

cdr3_aa: CASRNGLAGKETQYF
j_call: TRBJ2-5
v_call: TRBV6-5

cdr3_aa: CAISESEGSYGYTF
j_call: TRBJ1-2
v_call: TRBV10-3

cdr3_aa: CASASGRIKNIQYF
j_call: TRBJ2-4
v_call: TRBV19

cdr3_aa: CASRGGLAGRGETQYF
j_call: TRBJ2-5
v_call: TRBV2

cdr3_aa: CASSLDRLAAYF
j_call: TRBJ2-7
v_call: TRBV11-2

cdr3_aa: CASSLKGSNTEAFF
j_call: TRBJ1-1
v_call: TRBV28

cdr3_aa: CASRLASGYTF
j_call: TRBJ1-2
v_call: TRBV19

cdr3_aa: CASSKRQGGNQPQHF
j_call: TRBJ1-5
v_call: TRBV6-5

cdr3_aa: CASKTMLETQYF
j_call: TRBJ2-5
v_call: TRBV2

cdr3_aa: CASSLAPSGGLGETQYF
j_call: TRBJ2-5
v_call: TRBV11-2

cdr3_aa: CASPRANYGYTF
j_call: TRBJ1-2
v_call: TRBV30

cdr3_aa: CASSRGQGGLPQHF
j_call: TRBJ1-5
v_call: TRBV6-5

cdr3_aa: CARQGSYEQYF
j_call: TRBJ2-7
v_call: TRBV11-3

cdr3_aa: CASSLDGTSGRWETQYF
j_call: TRBJ2-5
v_call: TRBV5-1

cdr3_aa: CASRRTGGSYEQYF
j_call: TRBJ2-7
v_call: TRBV2

cdr3_aa: CASSRELSYNEQFF
j_call: TRBJ2-1
v_call: TRBV6-6

cdr3_aa: CAISSGTEKLFF
j_call: TRBJ1-4
v_call: TRBV10-3

cdr3_aa: CASDKQWGGYTF
j_call: TRBJ1-2
v_call: TRBV6-1

cdr3_aa: CASSIPTSGRGKYNEQFF
j_call: TRBJ2-1
v_call: TRBV19